The next 11 T cell receptor beta chains were all read from a single sample in a study of shared clonotypes between healthy human individuals. Sequenced by immunoSEQ multiplex PCR; TCRdb stores in-frame clones only, minus some. The table records about 1.1 million clones, roughly 80% of them present only once. The sample taken for sequencing was memory CD4+ T cells from PBMCs. This sample's subset: CD45RA-negative fraction. The origin of the receptors is a man between 18 and 35 years old in good health. Some clones in this sample may be carry-over from other donors' samples.

Comments on this clone: Other DNA variants within this sample encode the same CDR3. The chain has TRBV28 and TRBJ1-2, with D possibly TRBD1 on 5 matching bases. CDR1 is MDHEN, CDR2 SYDVKM, per germline. The length of the CDR3 is 12 residues. V was trimmed by 2 bases and J by 5 bases, leaving 6 bases between them. CDR3 in amino acids: CASSLRQYGYTF. The CDR3 region has the DNA TGTGCCAGCAGTTTACGACAGTATGGCTACACCTTC.

The chain joins TRBV5-1 to TRBJ2-7, with a tentative D call TRBD2 (6 bases). Trimming pared 5 bases from V and 7 bases from J, leaving 16 bases between. The CDR3 contains 13 residues. Germline assignment: CDR1 SGHRS and CDR2 YFSETQ. The CDR3 reads CASSRETALEQYF. The CDR3 region has the DNA TGCGCCAGCAGTCGGGAGACAGCCTTGGAGCAGTACTTC.

A note on this clone: Additional DNA sequences in this sample encode the identical CDR3. The chain uses TRBV29-1 and TRBJ2-7, with TRBD1 identical over 7 bases. CDR1 and CDR2 from the germline V gene are SQVTM and ANQGSEA. This CDR3 is 12 amino acids long. The trim removed 7 bases at V and 2 bases at J, leaving 5 bases unmatched. Here the CDR3 reads CSANRGPYEQYF. CDR3 nucleotides: TGCAGCGCTAACAGGGGACCCTACGAGCAGTACTTC.

The chain recombines TRBV5-4 with TRBJ1-1; 7 positions match TRBD1. V was clipped by 2 bases and J by 4 bases; unmatched bases: 8. The CDR3 totals 15 residues. Germline V gene sequence: CDR1 SGHNT, CDR2 YYREEE (reference sequence). This chain's CDR3 is CASSLAAGGVTEAFF. The CDR3 region has the DNA TGTGCCAGCAGCTTAGCGGCAGGGGGGGTCACTGAAGCTTTCTTT.

The CDR3 nucleotides read TGTGCCAGCAGCTTTCTGGCGGAACAGCCCCAGCATTTT. Encoded protein: CASSFLAEQPQHF. This chain joins TRBV7-9 and TRBJ1-5; D gene uncertain. The germline V and J ends were trimmed by 3 bases and 7 bases, with 10 bases remaining between them. The germline V gene encodes CDR1 SEHNR and CDR2 FQNEAQ (reference sequence). This CDR3 contains 13 residues.

This clone has just a few counts. The chain carries TRBV7-8 and TRBJ1-1; D ambiguous. The CDR3 is made up of 13 amino acids. Germline-derived CDR1 and CDR2 are SGHVS and FQNEAQ. V was trimmed by 2 bases and J by 2 bases, leaving 6 bases between them. The CDR3 region is CASSLQVNTEAFF. The CDR3 DNA reads TGTGCCAGCAGCTTACAGGTTAACACTGAAGCTTTCTTT.

The gene calls are TRBV9 and TRBJ2-7; D might be TRBD1 (7 bases). Between the trimmed V and J ends, which lost 3 bases and 6 bases, there was a span of 13 bases. The CDR3 covers 13 residues. CDR1 SGDLS and CDR2 YYNGEE come from the germline V gene. CDR3 residues: CASSGVQGGEQYF. CDR3 bases: TGTGCCAGCAGCGGAGTTCAGGGGGGCGAGCAGTACTTC.

The V gene is TRBV5-1, the J gene TRBJ1-1; D gene uncertain. Germline assignment: CDR1 SGHRS and CDR2 YFSETQ. Trimming took off 0 bases at V and 4 bases at J, with 10 bases between the two ends. This CDR3 is built from 14 residues. This CDR3 reads CASSLGEMGTEAFF. The DNA of the CDR3 is TGCGCCAGCAGCTTGGGGGAAATGGGCACTGAAGCTTTCTTT.

Worth noting for this clone: Possible read error: a much larger clone is one base away. Other DNA sequences within the sample encode an identical CDR3. The chain combines TRBV7-9 with TRBJ1-5; D unclear. The germline V gene encodes CDR1 SEHNR and CDR2 FQNEAQ (reference sequence). The germline V and J ends were trimmed by 1 base and 7 bases, with 5 bases remaining between them. The CDR3 runs 12 residues. CDR3 in DNA: TGTGCCAGCAGCTTAGGTGGGCAGCCCCAGCATTTT. Protein product: CASSLGGQPQHF.

V is TRBV5-6 and J is TRBJ1-1; D is uncertain. The germline gives CDR1 SGHDT, CDR2 YYEEEE. This CDR3 comprises 16 residues. The V gene lost 4 bases and the J gene lost 0 bases, with 16 bases spanning the gap. The CDR3 spells CASSPHRRLMNTEAFF. DNA for the CDR3: TGTGCCAGCAGCCCACACCGACGGCTAATGAACACTGAAGCTTTCTTT.

This clone was seen only once. A much larger clone sits a single nucleotide away, making a read error possible. The chain recombines TRBV4-1 with TRBJ2-7, with 8 bases matching TRBD1. V was pared by 5 bases and J by 5 bases, with 11 bases of the junction left unmatched. Germline V CDR1 and CDR2: MGHRA, YSYEKL. The CDR3 is made up of 15 amino acids. The CDR3 DNA is TGCGCCAGCAGCAAAAAAGGGACAGGTCTCGACGAGCAGTACTTC. Translating gives CASSKKGTGLDEQYF.